The source of this T cell receptor beta chain is a study of regulatory T cells in long-lasting Graves disease (dated by TCRdb to the early 2020s). In terms of the full investigation: Antithyroid drugs had been taken for less than 3 months by newly diagnosed Graves' disease patients. Patients with persistent Graves' disease were compared with patients with newly diagnosed Graves' disease using TCR sequencing and RNA sequencing of peripheral blood. The study took place in China and was registered as a clinical trial. A total of around 33 samples were covered by TCR sequencing, comprising approximately 13 persistent and 20 or so newly diagnosed Graves' disease patients.

This specimen's time point label, per the study, means: newly diagnosed GD, antithyroid drugs for less than 3 months. For both TCR sequencing and RNA sequencing, RNA was extracted from PBMCs using TRIzol. The diagnosis of Graves' disease followed American Thyroid Association guidelines. Patients for the study were recruited at an endocrinology department in Xi'an, China. Each patient gave 7.5 to 10 milliliters of peripheral blood, collected in an EDTA anticoagulant tube. PBMCs were isolated by Ficoll Paque Plus density gradient separation without further T cell sorting. An Agilent 2100 Bioanalyzer and agarose gel were used to check RNA quality, while a NanoDrop 2000 measured RNA concentration. Beyond this particular receptor, the publication reports: Because the primary lesion, thyroid tissue, could not be accessed, the study looked at peripheral blood alone. A larger number of public clonotypes was shared among persistent patients (fewer than 3,000) than among newly diagnosed patients (around 880). Sequencing and analysis were restricted to the TCR beta chain. As a limitation, the authors acknowledged that the small sample size may reduce accuracy. Lower TCR Shannon entropy and fewer highly expanded clones were observed in persistent Graves' disease patients than in newly diagnosed patients, which suggested clonal expansion. TRBV28, TRBJ1-2 and TRBJ2-5 were preferentially used in persistent disease, while TRBV20-1 and TRBJ2-1 were favored in newly diagnosed disease.

The germline V gene encodes CDR1 DFQATT and CDR2 SNEGSKA (reference sequence). The CDR3 runs 15 amino acids, cysteine and phenylalanine included. Only the CDR3 part of the read is kept: 45 bases, read in frame from the first base. A distance of 14 bases separates the germline ends of V and J, which lose 0 bases and 4 bases respectively. Receptor libraries were prepared by multiplex PCR. Sequencing relied on an Illumina HiSeq 4000. iRepertoire HTBI primers and Arm-PCR amplification of CDR3 regions were used to construct TCR beta libraries. Before sequencing, the PCR products underwent gel purification. In the original analysis: Across samples, 60 to 70 TRBV and 13 to 15 TRBJ segments were identified and used for gene usage analysis of CDR3 amino acid clonotypes. COPE and FqMerger were used to merge filtered high-quality paired reads into contigs. BLAST was used to align contigs to the IMGT TRBV, TRBD and TRBJ reference genes, and CDR3 was defined following IMGT. Any clonotype with a frequency above 0.1% was counted as a highly expanded clone. Shannon entropy served as the measure of repertoire diversity, while the Gini coefficient captured V-J evenness. Clonotypes shared by more than one individual were considered public. TCRdb trimmed public reads at Q25 via fastp, called clones via MiXCR and kept in-frame beta chains. Entries that share a CDR3 protein sequence are merged under the most common genes and DNA. The V and J calls follow TCRdb's processing rather than the paper's. Counted in this sample were 350,000 to 500,000 distinct CDR3 sequences; approximately 15% of them appeared once. The ten largest clonotypes hold about 15% of the sample.

This clonotype was seen many times. Its recognized antigen is unknown. Base qualities are not at hand, and no much larger clone is one base apart. This sample was shared with a second study, whose subject was T cells in Graves' hyperthyroidism and ophthalmopathy. From the second report: Stable Graves' hyperthyroidism was defined as no progression to ophthalmopathy during 18 months of follow-up. Hyperthyroidism patients were newly diagnosed, with disease duration under 2 months, and aged 18 to 65 years. The study excluded patients with uncontrolled infections, other autoimmune diseases, pregnancy or lactation. Clinical symptoms, serum thyroxine and TRAb, thyroid ultrasound, and orbital computed tomography formed the basis for the diagnoses. A first-round RT-PCR of the TCR CDR3 used the HTBI primer set with the Qiagen OneStep RT-PCR kit. Blood samples also contained most of the expanded thyroid clonotypes (frequency above 0.001), which suggests that blood repertoires may reflect thyroid immune responses. A model built on a 13 V-J signature distinguished ophthalmopathy from stable hyperthyroidism, reaching roughly 88% sensitivity and around 81% specificity in cross-validation and 80%/75% in testing. In validation, the model predicted progression to ophthalmopathy a median of around six months before onset, with about 67% sensitivity and just under 75% specificity. A discovery cohort of 95 to 100 patients, 43 with Graves' ophthalmopathy and 57 with stable Graves' hyperthyroidism, was used to find distinguishing TCR V-J signatures. Prospective prediction of ophthalmopathy was tested in an independent validation cohort of 18 to 20 hyperthyroidism patients and around 16 patients who later progressed to ophthalmopathy. The roughly 91 discovery patients were randomly divided into training and test sets at a 7:3 ratio. In more than five Graves' hyperthyroidism patients, the study also compared T-cell repertoires from thyroid tissue with T-cell repertoires from blood. Following sampling, methimazole starting at 30 mg daily was given to hyperthyroidism patients, and high-dose intravenous methylprednisolone was given to ophthalmopathy patients. A second multiplex PCR round built the libraries, followed by size selection and purification. The libraries were sequenced on an Illumina HiSeq2000 using paired-end 100 bp reads. SOAPnuke was used to process the raw data, throwing out any read that contained adapters or uncalled bases, had a mean Phred below 15, or lacked an exact constant-primer or identifier match. COPE v1.2.5 was used to merge the high-quality paired reads, and each unique nucleotide sequence was defined as a clonotype. Clonotypes were aligned to IMGT TRBV, TRBD and TRBJ reference segments using MiTCR v1.1. Analysis was restricted to V-J combinations with a frequency above 0.0001, which covered 99% to 99.2% of repertoires. The TCS score was defined as F50 (clonal expansion) divided by E x V (chaos), with BLOSUM62-based TCRdist calculated between CDR3 peptides within each V-J. Welch's t-statistics and random forest reduced around 510 V-J features to under 15, which were used in a naive Bayes classifier (R e1071). Sample size was not statistically predetermined, and blinding of investigators to group allocation was not performed. The paper describes TCR Vbeta CDR3 sequencing of fewer than 150 peripheral blood samples, made up of fewer than 50 ophthalmopathy patients, roughly 80 hyperthyroidism patients and 17 progressor patients.

This material consisted of peripheral blood mononuclear cells (PBMCs), taken at new diagnosis, from a patient treated with antithyroid drugs. The receptor chain draws on TRBV20-1 and TRBJ2-3; the D gene assignment is ambiguous. This clonotype was sampled from a woman aged 45 to 65 with Graves disease. Donor details come from another sample of the same person, matched by shared clones. For the CDR3, the sequence is CSAREFSNPSDTQYF. The DNA sequence is TGCAGTGCTAGAGAATTTTCAAATCCGTCAGATACGCAGTATTTT.